This TCR beta chain was sequenced in a study of response to subunit inactivated influenza vaccine. The CDR3 runs 15 residues. Germline V gene lookup returns CDR1 SGHTA and CDR2 FQGNSA. Trimming shortened V by 4 bases and J by 0 bases, and 10 bases separated the two germline ends. Via MiXCR, TCRdb re-called the RT-PCR reads, giving one row per CDR3 protein. The sample gives 500,000 to 550,000 distinct CDR3 sequences, approximately 6.9% of which show up once; over 10% is in the top ten. The chain combines TRBV7-2 with TRBJ2-1; no firm D call. This TCR was recovered from a man in his fifties or sixties who received an inactivated influenza vaccine. Sequenced material: PBMCs from blood, taken roughly 24 months after vaccination. CDR3 coding DNA: TGTGCCAGCAGCTCAGACACCCGCTCCTACAATGAGCAGTTCTTC. It encodes CASSSDTRSYNEQFF.